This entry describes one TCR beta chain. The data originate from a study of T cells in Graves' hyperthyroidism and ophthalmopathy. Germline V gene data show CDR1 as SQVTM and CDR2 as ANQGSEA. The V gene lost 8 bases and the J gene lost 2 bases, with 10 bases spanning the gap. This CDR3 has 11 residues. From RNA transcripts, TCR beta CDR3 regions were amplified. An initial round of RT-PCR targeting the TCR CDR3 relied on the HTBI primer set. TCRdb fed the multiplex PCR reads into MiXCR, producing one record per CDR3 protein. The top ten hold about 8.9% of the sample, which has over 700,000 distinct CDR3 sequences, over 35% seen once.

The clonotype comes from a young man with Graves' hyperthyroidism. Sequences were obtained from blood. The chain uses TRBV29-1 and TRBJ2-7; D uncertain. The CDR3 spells CSHGRAYEQYF. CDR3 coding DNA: TGCAGCCACGGAAGGGCCTACGAGCAGTACTTC.